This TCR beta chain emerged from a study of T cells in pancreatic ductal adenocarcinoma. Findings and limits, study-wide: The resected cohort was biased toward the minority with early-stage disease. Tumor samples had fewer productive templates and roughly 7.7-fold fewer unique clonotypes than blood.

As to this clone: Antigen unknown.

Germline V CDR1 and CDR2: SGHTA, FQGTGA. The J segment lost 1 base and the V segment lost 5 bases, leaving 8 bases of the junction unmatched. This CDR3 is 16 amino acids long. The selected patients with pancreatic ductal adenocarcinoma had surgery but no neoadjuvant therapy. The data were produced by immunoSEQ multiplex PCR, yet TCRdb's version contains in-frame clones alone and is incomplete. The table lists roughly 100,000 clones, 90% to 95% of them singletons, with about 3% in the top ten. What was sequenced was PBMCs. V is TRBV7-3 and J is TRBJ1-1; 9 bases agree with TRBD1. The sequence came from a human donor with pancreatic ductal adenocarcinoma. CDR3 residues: CASSADRGKANTEAFF. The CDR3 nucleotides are TGTGCCAGCAGCGCCGACAGGGGGAAGGCGAACACTGAAGCTTTCTTT.